Listed below are T cell receptor beta chains from one sample, sequenced in a study of CD8+ T cells in alopecia areata. TCRdb's copy holds only in-frame clones and misses some; the assay was immunoSEQ multiplex PCR. The sample yields 120,000 to 150,000 clones, roughly 58% seen once. Sequenced input: CD8+ T cells sorted from blood. The receptors derive from a human donor in good health. CDR3s include the opening cysteine and the closing phenylalanine or tryptophan. The D gene is left open where the match is weak. Some rows mark clone size as missing; the rest say once, few, many or name a class of expanded clone.

V	J	size	D	CDR3	DNA
TRBV14	TRBJ2-7	.	.	CASSPGSWGPHYEQYF	TGTGCCAGCAGCCCCGGTTCCTGGGGACCCCACTACGAGCAGTACTTC
TRBV9	TRBJ2-5	.	.	CASSSGRGDKTQYF	TGTGCCAGCAGCAGTGGCAGGGGTGATAAGACCCAGTACTTC
TRBV4-1	TRBJ2-2	.	.	CASSQMEIPGELFF	TGCGCCAGCAGCCAGATGGAGATTCCCGGGGAGCTGTTTTTT
TRBV9	TRBJ2-7	.	.	CASSVAESEQYF	TGTGCCAGCAGCGTAGCCGAGAGCGAGCAGTACTTC
TRBV29-1	TRBJ2-5	few	TRBD2	CSVFWGGQETQYF	TGCAGCGTTTTTTGGGGGGGCCAAGAGACCCAGTACTTC
TRBV20-1	TRBJ1-1	once	.	CSARGLNEAFF	TGCAGTGCTCGGGGTTTGAACGAAGCTTTCTTT
TRBV9	TRBJ1-1	.	.	CASSVDPLVTEAFF	TGTGCCAGCAGCGTAGATCCTCTGGTTACTGAAGCTTTCTTT
TRBV29-1	TRBJ1-2	.	.	CSVEDDYGYTF	TGCAGCGTTGAAGACGACTATGGCTACACCTTC
TRBV7-9	TRBJ1-5	.	.	CASSLVGGSNQPQHF	TGTGCCAGCAGCTTAGTCGGAGGGAGCAATCAGCCCCAGCATTTT
TRBV11-2	TRBJ2-1	.	.	CASSPFYRENNEQFF	TGTGCCAGCAGCCCCTTCTATCGGGAGAACAATGAGCAGTTCTTC
TRBV20-1	TRBJ2-2	.	.	CSARPAGELFF	TGCAGTGCTAGACCGGCCGGGGAGCTGTTTTTT
TRBV7-8	TRBJ2-7	.	.	CASSPDGSSYEQYF	TGTGCCAGCAGCCCCGACGGTAGCTCCTACGAGCAGTACTTC
TRBV30	TRBJ1-1	.	.	CAWSGGRTEAFF	TGTGCCTGGAGCGGTGGTCGAACTGAAGCTTTCTTT
TRBV29-1	TRBJ2-1	.	.	CSAILTRRYNEQFF	TGCAGCGCGATCCTGACTAGGAGATACAATGAGCAGTTCTTC
TRBV29-1	TRBJ2-2	few	.	CSARTDTGELFF	TGCAGCGCACGGACGGACACCGGGGAGCTGTTTTTT
TRBV5-6	TRBJ1-5	once	.	CASSYGPYSNQPQHF	TGTGCCAGCAGCTATGGTCCCTATAGCAATCAGCCCCAGCATTTT
TRBV4-1	TRBJ2-1	.	.	CASSQPLTGSSYNEQFF	TGCGCCAGCAGCCAACCATTGACGGGGAGCTCCTACAATGAGCAGTTCTTC
TRBV7-9	TRBJ1-2	.	.	CASSLGATDGYTF	TGTGCCAGCAGCTTAGGGGCGACCGACGGCTACACCTTC
TRBV5-6	TRBJ2-2	.	.	CASSSLVGELFF	TGTGCCAGCAGCTCGTTAGTCGGGGAGCTGTTTTTT
TRBV5-6	TRBJ2-1	few	.	CASENGYNEQFF	TGTGCCAGCGAAAATGGCTACAATGAGCAGTTCTTC
TRBV27	TRBJ2-4	once	TRBD2	CASSLGGLVFDIQYF	TGTGCCAGCAGTTTAGGGGGACTAGTGTTCGACATTCAGTACTTC
TRBV9	TRBJ2-7	.	TRBD1	CASSPPGQLHEQYF	TGTGCCAGCAGCCCCCCGGGACAGCTACACGAGCAGTACTTC
TRBV2	TRBJ1-2	.	.	CASSELIRGGHGYTF	TGTGCCAGCAGTGAACTAATCAGGGGAGGTCATGGCTACACCTTC
TRBV5-1	TRBJ2-5	.	TRBD1	CASTRPRQGQETQYF	TGCGCCAGCACCAGACCTCGACAGGGACAAGAGACCCAGTACTTC
TRBV25-1	TRBJ2-1	few	TRBD2	CASGLAGDNEQFF	TGTGCCAGCGGACTAGCGGGGGACAATGAGCAGTTCTTC
TRBV6-1	TRBJ2-3	.	TRBD2	CASSDFRGLVGSDTQYF	TGTGCCAGCAGTGACTTTAGGGGACTAGTCGGTTCAGATACGCAGTATTTT
TRBV29-1	TRBJ2-5	few	.	CSVSGETQYF	TGCAGCGTCTCGGGAGAGACCCAGTACTTC
TRBV11-2	TRBJ2-4	.	TRBD2	CASSPRGGGAKNIQYF	TGTGCCAGCAGCCCGAGAGGCGGGGGAGCCAAAAACATTCAGTACTTC
TRBV18	TRBJ2-3	.	.	CASSPPDTRTQYF	TGTGCCAGCTCACCACCGGATACGCGTACGCAGTATTTT
TRBV5-1	TRBJ2-5	.	.	CASSLELSGLWETQYF	TGCGCCAGCAGCTTGGAACTATCGGGCTTATGGGAGACCCAGTACTTC
TRBV5-6	TRBJ2-3	.	.	CASSPRADTQYF	TGTGCCAGCAGCCCCAGGGCAGATACGCAGTATTTT
TRBV29-1	TRBJ2-1	few	.	CSVIRDAQNEQFF	TGCAGCGTAATCAGGGACGCACAGAATGAGCAGTTCTTC
TRBV6-6	TRBJ2-2	few	.	CASSGTGELFF	TGTGCCAGCAGCGGTACCGGGGAGCTGTTTTTT
TRBV5-1	TRBJ2-7	.	.	CASSPGVSYEQYF	TGCGCCAGCAGCCCGGGAGTATCCTACGAGCAGTACTTC
TRBV6-4	TRBJ2-1	few	TRBD2	CASSERLAGYYNEQFF	TGTGCCAGCAGTGAAAGACTAGCGGGCTACTACAATGAGCAGTTCTTC
TRBV29-1	TRBJ2-3	.	.	CSVEDRKGRNF	TGCAGCGTTGAAGATCGAAAGGGAAGGAATTTT
TRBV6-6	TRBJ2-3	few	TRBD1	CASSYRDRLRDTQYF	TGTGCCAGCAGTTACCGGGACAGGCTAAGAGATACGCAGTATTTT
TRBV4-1	TRBJ1-1	.	.	CASSQDLWNTEAFF	TGCGCCAGCAGCCAAGATCTTTGGAACACTGAAGCTTTCTTT
TRBV2	TRBJ2-5	.	.	CASSDSQETQYF	TGTGCCAGCAGTGATAGCCAAGAGACCCAGTACTTC
TRBV7-9	TRBJ1-1	.	.	CASSFANTEAFF	TGTGCCAGCAGCTTTGCAAACACTGAAGCTTTCTTT
TRBV5-1	TRBJ1-5	.	TRBD1	CASSADRGGQPQHF	TGCGCCAGCAGCGCAGACAGGGGTGGTCAGCCCCAGCATTTT
TRBV9	TRBJ2-1	.	.	CASSSAYNEQFF	TGTGCCAGCAGCTCGGCCTACAATGAGCAGTTCTTC
TRBV5-1	TRBJ2-7	few	.	CASTPFINSYEQYF	TGCGCCAGCACCCCCTTCATAAACTCCTACGAGCAGTACTTC
TRBV29-1	TRBJ1-2	.	.	CSVEVRGAGAITRPYGYTF	TGCAGCGTTGAAGTACGGGGCGCAGGAGCCATAACCCGTCCCTATGGCTACACCTTC
TRBV30	TRBJ2-1	.	TRBD2	CAWSVSAGGSRQFF	TGTGCCTGGAGTGTGTCGGCGGGGGGGAGTAGGCAGTTCTTC
TRBV29-1	TRBJ2-7	.	.	CSVEGVVGNEQYF	TGCAGCGTTGAGGGAGTAGTGGGTAACGAGCAGTACTTC
TRBV27	TRBJ2-1	.	.	CASSPLTDGNEQFF	TGTGCCAGCAGCCCTCTCACGGACGGGAATGAGCAGTTCTTC
TRBV25-1	TRBJ1-4	.	.	CASSPSPPATNEKLFF	TGTGCCAGCAGCCCCTCGCCTCCGGCAACTAATGAAAAACTGTTTTTT
TRBV29-1	TRBJ2-7	.	.	CSVEDRGGPTPYEQYF	TGCAGCGTTGAAGATCGAGGAGGGCCTACCCCTTACGAGCAGTACTTC
TRBV11-2	TRBJ2-3	.	.	CASSLGTDTQYF	TGTGCCAGCAGCTTGGGCACAGATACGCAGTATTTT
TRBV29-1	TRBJ2-4	.	.	CSVEDLQHMSSIQYF	TGCAGCGTTGAAGATCTTCAACACATGAGCTCCATTCAGTACTTC
TRBV29-1	TRBJ2-3	.	TRBD2	CSVPGLAGGDTQYF	TGCAGCGTCCCCGGTCTAGCGGGAGGGGATACGCAGTATTTT
TRBV29-1	TRBJ2-7	.	.	CSVEADSLGEQYF	TGCAGCGTTGAGGCGGACAGTTTGGGGGAGCAGTACTTC
TRBV5-6	TRBJ2-3	.	TRBD2	CASSLLAGGSDTQYF	TGTGCCAGCAGCTTGCTAGCGGGAGGCTCAGATACGCAGTATTTT
TRBV29-1	TRBJ1-1	.	TRBD1	CSVPRQGFRTEAFF	TGCAGCGTGCCTAGACAGGGGTTTAGGACTGAAGCTTTCTTT
TRBV30	TRBJ2-7	few	.	CAWSAPGRSHEQYF	TGTGCCTGGAGCGCCCCGGGGAGAAGCCACGAGCAGTACTTC
TRBV5-1	TRBJ1-4	.	TRBD1	CASSLRDRNEKLFF	TGCGCCAGCAGCTTACGGGACAGGAATGAAAAACTGTTTTTT
TRBV29-1	TRBJ2-1	.	TRBD1	CSVTDRGYEQFF	TGCAGCGTTACTGACAGGGGGTATGAGCAGTTCTTC
TRBV30	TRBJ1-1	.	.	CAWGPGRPDTEAFF	TGTGCCTGGGGTCCGGGACGACCGGACACTGAAGCTTTCTTT
TRBV29-1	TRBJ2-1	.	TRBD2	CSVEENWLAGGPGHNEQFF	TGCAGCGTTGAGGAAAATTGGCTAGCGGGAGGGCCTGGCCACAATGAGCAGTTCTTC